The 23 T cell receptor beta chains presented below share a single source sample, sequenced in a study of monozygotic twins with inflammatory bowel disease. TCRdb reprocessed the 5' RACE reads and stores each CDR3 protein as one record, lacking DNA. The listing contains approximately 380,000 distinct CDR3 sequences. The material sequenced was blood. The receptors originated from a human donor with ulcerative colitis or Crohn's disease, or a healthy co-twin of an affected twin (not recorded which).

The chain couples TRBV11-2 to TRBJ2-5; the TRBD1 assignment by TCRdb is unverifiable without DNA. Germline-derived CDR1 and CDR2 are SGHAT and FQNNGV. There are 18 residues in the CDR3. CDR3 sequence: CASSLVPPGRGTQETQYF.

J is TRBJ2-7 and V is TRBV3-1; TCRdb returns TRBD1, unconfirmable since there is no DNA. CDR3 length: 11 amino acids. Germline CDR1 reads LGHDT; CDR2 reads YNNKEL (reference sequence). The CDR3 sequence is CASSQDGAARF.

V and J are TRBV7-9 and TRBJ2-7. Germline CDR1 is SEHNR and CDR2 is FQNEAQ (reference sequence). The CDR3 sequence is 14 residues long. The CDR3: CASSLVTHPYEQYF.

The chain is built from TRBV6-5 and TRBJ2-2; TCRdb proposes TRBD1, but this gene call is untestable without DNA. This CDR3 has 23 residues. Germline CDR1 and CDR2: MNHEY and SVGAGI. The CDR3 loop reads CASSYSSFRSPRADRTNTGELFF.

J is TRBJ1-3 and V is TRBV2; TCRdb designates TRBD1, a call that cannot be tested without DNA. Germline CDR1 SNHLY, CDR2 FYNNEI. CDR3 size: 15 residues. The CDR3 loop reads CASRQGQNNGNTIYF.

The V gene is TRBV19, the J gene TRBJ2-2; the TCRdb call, TRBD1, lacks DNA for checking. This CDR3 comprises 14 residues. Germline V lookup: CDR1 LNHDA, CDR2 SQIVND (reference sequence). The CDR3 loop reads CASSMGGDTGELFF.

This chain connects TRBV4-2 to TRBJ2-1; the D gene TCRdb calls, TRBD1, cannot be checked with no DNA. Germline CDR1 reads LGHNA; CDR2 reads YNFKEQ. CDR3 length: 16 amino acids. The CDR3 protein is CASSQGDRGTHNEQFF.

This chain links TRBV23-1 with TRBJ2-1; TCRdb reports TRBD1, a call that lacks DNA to check it against. TRBV23-1 is treated as an ORF (open reading frame) with a function not yet certain. This CDR3 comprises 17 residues. CDR3 protein: CASSLSGGVSRDNEQFF.

This sequence joins TRBV7-9 and TRBJ2-3; checking the TCRdb D call of TRBD1 is not possible without DNA. The CDR3 totals 15 residues. The germline V gene encodes CDR1 SEHNR and CDR2 FQNEAQ (reference sequence). This CDR3 is CASSPHDVPTDTQYF.

The chain uses TRBV27 and TRBJ2-7; the D gene TCRdb calls, TRBD1, cannot be checked with no DNA. Germline CDR1 MNHEY, CDR2 SMNVEV (reference sequence). The length of the CDR3 is 16 residues. CDR3: CASSYKGHRVSYEQYF.

The chain couples TRBV20-1 to TRBJ2-2. Germline V gives CDR1 DFQATT, CDR2 SNEGSKA (reference sequence). The CDR3 is 11 amino acids. The CDR3 protein is CSASRSGELFF.

The chain has TRBV7-2 and TRBJ2-2. From germline, CDR1 is SGHTA and CDR2 FQGNSA. The CDR3 is made up of 12 amino acids. CDR3 in amino acids: CASSLSLRELFF.

The chain's CDR3 is CASSAQGKGDGYTF. The rearrangement links TRBV5-1 to TRBJ1-2; TCRdb outputs TRBD1, but without DNA this stays unchecked. The CDR3 loop spans 14 amino acids. The germline V gene encodes CDR1 SGHRS and CDR2 YFSETQ.

The rearrangement joins TRBV6-2 or TRBV6-3 to TRBJ2-7. The germline CDR1 and CDR2 sequences are MNHEY and SVGEGT. The CDR3 has 14 amino acids. The CDR3 here is CASSYSQGPYEQYF.

The chain employs TRBV4-3 and TRBJ2-3; no DNA is available, so the TRBD1 call from TCRdb remains unchecked. This CDR3 comprises 17 residues. Germline values: CDR1 LGHNA, CDR2 YSLEER. CDR3 loop: CASSQVGTGFSADTQYF.

This chain uses TRBV5-1 with TRBJ2-2; checking the TCRdb D call of TRBD1 is not possible without DNA. The germline V gene has CDR1 SGHRS and CDR2 YFSETQ. The CDR3 covers 18 residues. The CDR3 sequence: CASSLAGDRGVNTGELFF.

The chain recombines TRBV5-1 with TRBJ2-2; there is no DNA to check the TCRdb D call of TRBD2. Looked up from germline, CDR1 is SGHRS and CDR2 is YFSETQ. The CDR3 loop spans 14 amino acids. The CDR3: CASSLDRADGELFF. Filled out from reference TRBV5-1 and TRBJ2-2, the complete variable domain reads KAGVTQTPRYLIKTRGQQVTLSCSPISGHRSVSWYQQTPGQGLQFLFEYFSETQRNKGNFPGRFSGRQFSNSRSEMNVSTLELGDSALYLCASSLDRADGELFFGEGSRLTVL.

The rearrangement uses TRBV30 and TRBJ1-2; TCRdb picks TRBD1, but there is no DNA to check that call. Germline V gene data show CDR1 as GTSNPN and CDR2 as SVGIG (reference sequence). The length of the CDR3 is 13 residues. The CDR3 sequence is CAWASGQGDGYTF.

The genes are TRBV11-2 and TRBJ2-3; the TRBD2 assignment by TCRdb is unverifiable without DNA. This CDR3 has 18 residues. In germline, CDR1 is SGHAT, CDR2 FQNNGV. The CDR3 loop is CASSDIALAGGYTDTQYF.

This sequence joins TRBV4-3 and TRBJ1-6. Germline CDR1 reads LGHNA; CDR2 reads YSLEER. The CDR3 contains 13 residues. CDR3 amino acids: CASSQDQVSPLHF.

The J gene is TRBJ1-2, the V gene TRBV20-1; TCRdb returns TRBD1, unconfirmable since there is no DNA. Germline CDR1 and CDR2: DFQATT and SNEGSKA (reference sequence). The length of the CDR3 is 14 residues. The CDR3 sequence: CSARGGESPYGYTF.

The CDR3 sequence is CASSQGATGIFNEKLFF. The rearrangement links TRBV4-3 to TRBJ1-4; TCRdb gives TRBD1 as the D gene, but with no DNA this cannot be confirmed. CDR3 size: 17 residues. The germline CDR1 and CDR2 sequences are LGHNA and YSLEER.

The V gene is TRBV7-3, the J gene TRBJ2-3; TCRdb indicates TRBD1, and absent DNA this call remains unverified. The CDR3 loop spans 15 amino acids. The V gene's germline CDR1 is SGHTA and CDR2 FQGTGA. The CDR3 reads CASSAPGLAKDTQYF.